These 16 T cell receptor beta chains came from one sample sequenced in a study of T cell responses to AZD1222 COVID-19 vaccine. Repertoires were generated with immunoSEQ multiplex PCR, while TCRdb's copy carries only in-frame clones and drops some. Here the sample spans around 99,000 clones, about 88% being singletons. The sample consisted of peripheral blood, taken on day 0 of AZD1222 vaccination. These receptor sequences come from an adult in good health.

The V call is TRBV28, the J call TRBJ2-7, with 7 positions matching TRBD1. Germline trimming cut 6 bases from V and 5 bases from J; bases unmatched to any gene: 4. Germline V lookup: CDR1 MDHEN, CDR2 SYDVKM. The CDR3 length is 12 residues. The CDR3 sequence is CASSDRVHEQYF. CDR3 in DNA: TGTGCCAGCAGCGACAGGGTGCACGAGCAGTACTTC.

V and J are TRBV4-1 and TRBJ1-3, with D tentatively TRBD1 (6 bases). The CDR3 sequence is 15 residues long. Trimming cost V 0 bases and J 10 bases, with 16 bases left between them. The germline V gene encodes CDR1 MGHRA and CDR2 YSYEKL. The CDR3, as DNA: TGCGCCAGCAGCCAAGATGTGGGGGGGCCGGGGACCATATATTTT. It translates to CASSQDVGGPGTIYF.

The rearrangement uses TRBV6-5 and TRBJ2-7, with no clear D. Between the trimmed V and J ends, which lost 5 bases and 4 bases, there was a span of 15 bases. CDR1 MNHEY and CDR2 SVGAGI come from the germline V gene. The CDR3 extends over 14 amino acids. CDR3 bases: TGTGCCAGCAGTCCGGGTAGGGCCGGGTACGAGCAGTACGTC. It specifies CASSPGRAGYEQYV.

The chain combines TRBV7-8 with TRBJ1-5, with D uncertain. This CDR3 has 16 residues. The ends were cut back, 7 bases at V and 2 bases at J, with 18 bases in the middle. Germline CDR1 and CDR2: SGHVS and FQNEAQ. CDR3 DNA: TGTGCCAGCAACGAGTTCGGAGGGAAGGGCAATCAGCCCCAGCATTTT. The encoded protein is CASNEFGGKGNQPQHF.

For the CDR3, the DNA is TGTGCCAGCAGCCCCCCCTCAGGTCAAGCAGGCTACACCTTC. This translates into CASSPPSGQAGYTF. The rearrangement joins TRBV9 to TRBJ1-2, with D uncertain. Germline V lookup: CDR1 SGDLS, CDR2 YYNGEE. V gave up 4 bases and J gave up 8 bases, with 18 bases separating them. The CDR3 consists of 14 residues.

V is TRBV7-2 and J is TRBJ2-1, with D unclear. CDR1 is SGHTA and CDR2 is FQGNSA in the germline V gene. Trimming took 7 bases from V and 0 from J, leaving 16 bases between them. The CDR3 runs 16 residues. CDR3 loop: CASTPSGGSSYNEQFF. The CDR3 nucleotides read TGTGCCAGCACCCCCTCGGGCGGAAGCTCCTACAATGAGCAGTTCTTC.

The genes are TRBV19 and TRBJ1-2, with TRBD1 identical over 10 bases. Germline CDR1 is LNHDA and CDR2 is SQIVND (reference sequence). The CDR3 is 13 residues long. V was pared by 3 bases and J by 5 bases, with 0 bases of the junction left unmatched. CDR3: CASSMGQGYGYTF. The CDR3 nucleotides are TGTGCCAGTAGTATGGGACAGGGGTATGGCTACACCTTC. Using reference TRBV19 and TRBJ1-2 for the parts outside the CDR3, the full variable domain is DGGITQSPKYLFRKEGQNVTLSCEQNLNHDAMYWYRQDPGQGLRLIYYSQIVNDFQKGDIAEGYSVSREKKESFPLTVTSAQKNPTAFYLCASSMGQGYGYTFGSGTRLTVV.

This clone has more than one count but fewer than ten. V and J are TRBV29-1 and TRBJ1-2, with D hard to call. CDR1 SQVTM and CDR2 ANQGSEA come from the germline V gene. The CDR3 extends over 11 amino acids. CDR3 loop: CSAELNYGYTF. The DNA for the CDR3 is TGCAGTGCGGAACTAAACTATGGCTACACCTTC.

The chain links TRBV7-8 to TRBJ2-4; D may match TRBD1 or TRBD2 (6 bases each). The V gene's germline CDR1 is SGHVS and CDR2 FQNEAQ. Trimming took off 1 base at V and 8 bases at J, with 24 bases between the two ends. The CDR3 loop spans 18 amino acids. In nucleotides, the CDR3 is TGTGCCAGCAGCTTAGTGGCGGGAATGAGGGGGAGTGGGGACATTCAGTACTTC. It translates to CASSLVAGMRGSGDIQYF. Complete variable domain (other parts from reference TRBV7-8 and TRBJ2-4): GAGVSQSPRYKVAKRGQDVALRCDPISGHVSLFWYQQALGQGPEFLTYFQNEAQLDKSGLPSDRFFAERPEGSVSTLKIQRTQQEDSAVYLCASSLVAGMRGSGDIQYFGAGTRLSVL.

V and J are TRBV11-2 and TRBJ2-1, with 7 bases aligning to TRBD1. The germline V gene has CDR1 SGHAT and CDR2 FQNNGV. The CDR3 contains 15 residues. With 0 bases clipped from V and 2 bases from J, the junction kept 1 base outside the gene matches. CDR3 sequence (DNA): TGTGCCAGCAGCTTAGAGGGGACAGCCTACAATGAGCAGTTCTTC. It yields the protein CASSLEGTAYNEQFF.

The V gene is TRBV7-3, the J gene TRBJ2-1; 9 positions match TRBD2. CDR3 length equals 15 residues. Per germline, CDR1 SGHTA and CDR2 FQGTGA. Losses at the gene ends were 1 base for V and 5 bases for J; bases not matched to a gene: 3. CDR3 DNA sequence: TGTGCCAGCAGCTTAAGACTAGCGGCGAACAATGAGCAGTTCTTC. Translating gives CASSLRLAANNEQFF.

CDR3 region: CAWRGVETQYF. The CDR3 bases are TGTGCCTGGAGAGGCGTAGAGACCCAGTACTTC. The V and J genes are TRBV30 and TRBJ2-5; unclear D gene. The CDR3 is 11 residues long. From germline, CDR1 is GTSNPN and CDR2 SVGIG (reference sequence). Trimming took 3 bases from V and 4 from J, leaving 6 bases between them.

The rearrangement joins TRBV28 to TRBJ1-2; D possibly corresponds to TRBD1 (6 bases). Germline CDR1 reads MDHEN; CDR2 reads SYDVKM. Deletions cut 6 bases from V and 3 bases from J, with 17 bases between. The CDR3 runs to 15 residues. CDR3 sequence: CASSIERGRDYGYTF. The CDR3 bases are TGTGCCAGCAGCATAGAGCGGGGGCGGGACTATGGCTACACCTTC.

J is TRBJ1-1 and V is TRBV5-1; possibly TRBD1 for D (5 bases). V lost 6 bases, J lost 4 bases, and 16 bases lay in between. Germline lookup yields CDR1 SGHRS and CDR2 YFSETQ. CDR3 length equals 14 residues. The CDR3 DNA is TGCGCCAGCACCCGGGACTCAGGGAGCACTGAAGCTTTCTTT. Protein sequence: CASTRDSGSTEAFF. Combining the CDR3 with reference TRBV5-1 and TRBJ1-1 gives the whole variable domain KAGVTQTPRYLIKTRGQQVTLSCSPISGHRSVSWYQQTPGQGLQFLFEYFSETQRNKGNFPGRFSGRQFSNSRSEMNVSTLELGDSALYLCASTRDSGSTEAFFGQGTRLTVV.

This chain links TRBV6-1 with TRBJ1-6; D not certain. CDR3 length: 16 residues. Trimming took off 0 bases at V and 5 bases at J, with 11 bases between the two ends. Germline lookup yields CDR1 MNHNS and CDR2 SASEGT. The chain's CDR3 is CASSEATWLDNSPLHF. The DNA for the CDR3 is TGTGCCAGCAGTGAAGCAACGTGGTTGGATAATTCACCCCTCCACTTT.

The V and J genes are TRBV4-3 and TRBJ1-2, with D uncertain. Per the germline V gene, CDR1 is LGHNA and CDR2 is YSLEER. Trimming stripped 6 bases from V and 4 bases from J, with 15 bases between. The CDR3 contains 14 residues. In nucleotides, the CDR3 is TGCGCCAGCAGTCAAACAACTGGGTCCTATGGCTACACCTTC. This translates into CASSQTTGSYGYTF.